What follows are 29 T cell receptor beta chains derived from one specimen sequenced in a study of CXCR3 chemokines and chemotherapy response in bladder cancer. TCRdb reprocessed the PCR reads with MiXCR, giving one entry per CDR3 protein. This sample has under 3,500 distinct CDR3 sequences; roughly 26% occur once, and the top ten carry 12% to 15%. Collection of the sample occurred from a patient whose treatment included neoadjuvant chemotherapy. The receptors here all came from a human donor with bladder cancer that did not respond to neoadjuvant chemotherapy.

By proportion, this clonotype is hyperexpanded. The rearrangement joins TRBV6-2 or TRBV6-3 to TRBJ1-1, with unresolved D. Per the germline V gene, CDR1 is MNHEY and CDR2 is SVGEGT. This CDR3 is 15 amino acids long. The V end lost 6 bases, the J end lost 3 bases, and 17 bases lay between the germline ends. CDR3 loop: CASRDPVIRDTEAFF. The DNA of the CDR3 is TGTGCCAGCAGGGACCCTGTGATTCGGGACACTGAAGCTTTCTTT.

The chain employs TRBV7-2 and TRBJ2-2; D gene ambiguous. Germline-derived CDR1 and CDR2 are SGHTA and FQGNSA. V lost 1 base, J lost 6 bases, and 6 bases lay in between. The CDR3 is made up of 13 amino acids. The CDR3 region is CASSLGAAGELFF. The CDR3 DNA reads TGTGCCAGCAGCTTAGGGGCGGCCGGGGAGCTGTTTTTT.

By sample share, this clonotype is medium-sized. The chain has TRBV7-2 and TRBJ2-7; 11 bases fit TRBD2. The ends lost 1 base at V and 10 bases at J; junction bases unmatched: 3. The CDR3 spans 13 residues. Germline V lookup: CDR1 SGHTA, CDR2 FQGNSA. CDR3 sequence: CASSLDTSGGQYF. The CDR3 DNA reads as TGTGCCAGCAGCTTAGATACTAGCGGGGGTCAGTACTTC.

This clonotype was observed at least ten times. The CDR3 DNA sequence: TGTGCCAGCAGTTACCCCAGGGGGAGTTACGAGCAGTACTTC. This gives the protein CASSYPRGSYEQYF. J is TRBJ2-7 and V is TRBV6-6; 7 bases line up with TRBD1. The J segment lost 4 bases and the V segment lost 2 bases, leaving 5 bases of the junction unmatched. Germline V lookup: CDR1 MNHNY, CDR2 SVGAGI (reference sequence). This CDR3 has 14 amino acids.

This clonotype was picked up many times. The CDR3 DNA sequence: TGTGCCAGCTCACGGCGGGAGGCCACTAATGAAAAACTGTTTTTT. Protein product: CASSRREATNEKLFF. The chain links TRBV18 to TRBJ1-4; D gene ambiguous. Trimming removed 4 bases at V and 2 bases at J, with 11 bases between. Germline lookup yields CDR1 KGHSH and CDR2 LQKENI. CDR3 size: 15 residues.

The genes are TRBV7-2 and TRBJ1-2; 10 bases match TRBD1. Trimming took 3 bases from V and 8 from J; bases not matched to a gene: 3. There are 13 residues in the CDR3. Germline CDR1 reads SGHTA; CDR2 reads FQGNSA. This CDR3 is CASSFGTGVGYTF. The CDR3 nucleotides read TGTGCCAGCAGCTTCGGGACAGGGGTCGGCTACACCTTC.

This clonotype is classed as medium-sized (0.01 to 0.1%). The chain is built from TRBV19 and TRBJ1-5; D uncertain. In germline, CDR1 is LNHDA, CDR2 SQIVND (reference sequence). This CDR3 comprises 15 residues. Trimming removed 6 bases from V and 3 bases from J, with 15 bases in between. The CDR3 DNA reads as TGTGCCAGTAGCGGACTCTTTCCTTCCAATCAGCCCCAGCATTTT. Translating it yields CASSGLFPSNQPQHF.

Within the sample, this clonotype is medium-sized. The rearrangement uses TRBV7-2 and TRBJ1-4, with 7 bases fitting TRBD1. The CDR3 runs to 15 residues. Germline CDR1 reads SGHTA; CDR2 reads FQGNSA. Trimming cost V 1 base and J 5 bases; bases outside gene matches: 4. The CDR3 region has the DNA TGTGCCAGCAGCTTAGAAGGGGGCTGGAATGAAAAACTGTTTTTT. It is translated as CASSLEGGWNEKLFF.

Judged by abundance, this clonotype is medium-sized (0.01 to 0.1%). The CDR3 bases are TGTGCCAGCAAGGGGTTTAGCGGGGGGGCTCTGGAGACCCAGTACTTC. Encoded protein: CASKGFSGGALETQYF. The rearrangement links TRBV6-5 to TRBJ2-5; 11 nucleotides match TRBD2. Unmatched junction bases numbered 12, after V lost 7 bases and J lost 5 bases. From germline, CDR1 is MNHEY and CDR2 SVGAGI. The CDR3 has 16 amino acids.

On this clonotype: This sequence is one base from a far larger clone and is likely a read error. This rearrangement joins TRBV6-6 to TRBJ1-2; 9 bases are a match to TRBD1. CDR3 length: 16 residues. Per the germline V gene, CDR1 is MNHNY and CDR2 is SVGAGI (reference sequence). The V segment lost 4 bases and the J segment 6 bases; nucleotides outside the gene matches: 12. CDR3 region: CASSSLDRQGVDGYTF. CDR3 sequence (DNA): TGTGCCAGCAGTTCACTCGATCGACAGGGGGTAGATGGCTACACCTTC.

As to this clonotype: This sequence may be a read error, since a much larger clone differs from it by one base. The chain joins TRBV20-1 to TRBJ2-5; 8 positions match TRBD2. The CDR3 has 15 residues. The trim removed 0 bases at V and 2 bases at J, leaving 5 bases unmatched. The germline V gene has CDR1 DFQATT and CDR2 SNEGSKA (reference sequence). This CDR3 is CSARDLAGGQETQYF. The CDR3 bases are TGCAGTGCTAGAGATCTGGCGGGGGGACAAGAGACCCAGTACTTC.

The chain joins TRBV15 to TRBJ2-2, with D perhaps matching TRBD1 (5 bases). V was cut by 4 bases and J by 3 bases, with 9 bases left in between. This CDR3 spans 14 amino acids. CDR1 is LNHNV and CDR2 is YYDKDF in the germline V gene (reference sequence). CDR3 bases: TGTGCCACCAGCAAAGGGGATGACACCGGGGAGCTGTTTTTT. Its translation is CATSKGDDTGELFF.

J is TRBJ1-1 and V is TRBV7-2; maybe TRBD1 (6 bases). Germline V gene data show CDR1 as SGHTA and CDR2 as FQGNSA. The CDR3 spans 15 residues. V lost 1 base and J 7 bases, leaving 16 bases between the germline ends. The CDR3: CASSLGRGRSGEAFF. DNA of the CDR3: TGTGCCAGCAGCTTAGGTCGGGGGCGCTCCGGTGAAGCTTTCTTT.

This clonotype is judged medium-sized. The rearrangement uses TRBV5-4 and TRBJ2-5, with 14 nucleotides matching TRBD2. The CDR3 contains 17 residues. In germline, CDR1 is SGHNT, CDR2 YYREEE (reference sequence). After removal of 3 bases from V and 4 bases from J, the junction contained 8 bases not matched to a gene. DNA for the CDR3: TGTGCCAGCAGCTCCCCGACTAGCGGGGGGGCAACAGAGACCCAGTACTTC. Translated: CASSSPTSGGATETQYF.

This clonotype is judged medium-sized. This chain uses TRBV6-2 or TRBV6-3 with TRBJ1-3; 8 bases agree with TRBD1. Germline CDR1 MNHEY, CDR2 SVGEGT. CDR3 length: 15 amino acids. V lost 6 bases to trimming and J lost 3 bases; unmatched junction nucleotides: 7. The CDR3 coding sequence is TGTGCCAGCAGCCCCGGACAGGGCCTTGGAAACACCATATATTTT. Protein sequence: CASSPGQGLGNTIYF.

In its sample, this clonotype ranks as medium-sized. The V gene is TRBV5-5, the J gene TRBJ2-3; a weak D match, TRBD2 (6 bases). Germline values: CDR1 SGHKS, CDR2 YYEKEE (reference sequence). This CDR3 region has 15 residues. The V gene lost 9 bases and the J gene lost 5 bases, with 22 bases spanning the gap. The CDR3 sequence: CATSLWGDTGDTQYF. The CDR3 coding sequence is TGTGCCACGAGCCTCTGGGGGGATACGGGAGATACGCAGTATTTT. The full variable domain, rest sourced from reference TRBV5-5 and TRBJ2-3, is DAGVTQSPTHLIKTRGQQVTLRCSPISGHKSVSWYQQVLGQGPQFIFQYYEKEERGRGNFPDRFSARQFPNYSSELNVNALLLGDSALYLCATSLWGDTGDTQYFGPGTRLTVL.

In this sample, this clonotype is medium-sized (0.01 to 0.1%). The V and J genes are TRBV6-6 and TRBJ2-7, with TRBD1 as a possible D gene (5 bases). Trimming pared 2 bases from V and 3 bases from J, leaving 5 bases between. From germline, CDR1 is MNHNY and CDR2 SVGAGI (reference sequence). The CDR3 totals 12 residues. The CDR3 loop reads CASSYDSYEQYF. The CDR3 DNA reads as TGTGCCAGCAGTTACGACAGCTACGAGCAGTACTTC.

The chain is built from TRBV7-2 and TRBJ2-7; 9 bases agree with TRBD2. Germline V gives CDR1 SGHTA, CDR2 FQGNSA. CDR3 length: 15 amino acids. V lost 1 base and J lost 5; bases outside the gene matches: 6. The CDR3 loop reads CASSLVSGGVHEQYF. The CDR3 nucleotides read TGTGCCAGCAGCTTAGTTAGCGGGGGAGTCCACGAGCAGTACTTC.

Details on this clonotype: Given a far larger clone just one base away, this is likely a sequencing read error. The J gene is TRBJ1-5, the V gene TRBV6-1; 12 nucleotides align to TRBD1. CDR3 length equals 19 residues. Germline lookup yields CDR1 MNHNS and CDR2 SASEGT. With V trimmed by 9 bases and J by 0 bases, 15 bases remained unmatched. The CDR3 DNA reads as TGTGCCAGAAGCTTAAACCCGGGACAGGGGGCATCTAGCAATCAGCCCCAGCATTTT. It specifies CARSLNPGQGASSNQPQHF.

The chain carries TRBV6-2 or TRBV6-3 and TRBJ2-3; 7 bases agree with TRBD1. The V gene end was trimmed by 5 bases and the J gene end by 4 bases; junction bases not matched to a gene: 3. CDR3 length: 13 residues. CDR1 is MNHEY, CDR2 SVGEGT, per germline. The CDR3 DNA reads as TGTGCCAGCAGTCAGGGGGTCCCAGATACGCAGTATTTT. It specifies CASSQGVPDTQYF.

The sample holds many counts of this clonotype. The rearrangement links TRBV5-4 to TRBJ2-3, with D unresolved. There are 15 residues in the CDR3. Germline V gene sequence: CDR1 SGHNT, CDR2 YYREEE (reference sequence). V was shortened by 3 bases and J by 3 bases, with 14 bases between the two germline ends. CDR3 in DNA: TGTGCCAGCAGCTGGAGCCGGGTGGGAACAGATACGCAGTATTTT. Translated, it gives CASSWSRVGTDTQYF.

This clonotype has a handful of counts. The CDR3 coding sequence is TGTGCCAGTAGTATAGTTGGTGCCCCCGGGGGGGGACTAGCGGGGGCGCGCACAGATACGCAGTATTTT. Residues: CASSIVGAPGGGLAGARTDTQYF. The chain employs TRBV19 and TRBJ2-3, with 14 bases that match TRBD2. CDR1 LNHDA and CDR2 SQIVND come from the germline V gene (reference sequence). The length of the CDR3 is 23 residues. The V and J ends lost 1 base and 1 base, in that order; junction bases with no gene match: 19.

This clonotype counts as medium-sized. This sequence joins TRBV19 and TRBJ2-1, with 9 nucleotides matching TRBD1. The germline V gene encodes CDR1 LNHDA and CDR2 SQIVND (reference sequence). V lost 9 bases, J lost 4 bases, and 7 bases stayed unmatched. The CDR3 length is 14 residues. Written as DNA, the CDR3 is TGTGCCAGCCGGACAGGGGTTCGGTACAATGAGCAGTTCTTC. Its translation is CASRTGVRYNEQFF. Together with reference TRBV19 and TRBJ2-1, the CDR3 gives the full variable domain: DGGITQSPKYLFRKEGQNVTLSCEQNLNHDAMYWYRQDPGQGLRLIYYSQIVNDFQKGDIAEGYSVSREKKESFPLTVTSAQKNPTAFYLCASRTGVRYNEQFFGPGTRLTVL.

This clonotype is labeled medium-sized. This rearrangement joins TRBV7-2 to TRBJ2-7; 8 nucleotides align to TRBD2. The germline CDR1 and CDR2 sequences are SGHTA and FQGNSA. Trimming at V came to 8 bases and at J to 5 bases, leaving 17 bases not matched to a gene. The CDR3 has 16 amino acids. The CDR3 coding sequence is TGTGCCAGCTCTCCGGGGGGGCCGTGGATGTCCCACGAGCAGTACTTC. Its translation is CASSPGGPWMSHEQYF. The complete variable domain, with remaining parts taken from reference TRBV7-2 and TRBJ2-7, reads GAGVSQSPSNKVTEKGKDVELRCDPISGHTALYWYRQSLGQGLEFLIYFQGNSAPDKSGLPSDRFSAERTGGSVSTLTIQRTQQEDSAVYLCASSPGGPWMSHEQYFGPGTRLTVT.

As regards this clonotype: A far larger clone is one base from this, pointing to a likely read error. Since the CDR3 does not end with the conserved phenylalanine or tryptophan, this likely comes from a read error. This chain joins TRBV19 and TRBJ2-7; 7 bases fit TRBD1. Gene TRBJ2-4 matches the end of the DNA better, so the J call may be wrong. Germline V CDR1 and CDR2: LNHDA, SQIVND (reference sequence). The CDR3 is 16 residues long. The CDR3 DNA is TGTGCCAGTAGTCCCATGGACAGGTACAGGAAAAACATTCAGTACTTA. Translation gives CASSPMDRYRKNIQYL.

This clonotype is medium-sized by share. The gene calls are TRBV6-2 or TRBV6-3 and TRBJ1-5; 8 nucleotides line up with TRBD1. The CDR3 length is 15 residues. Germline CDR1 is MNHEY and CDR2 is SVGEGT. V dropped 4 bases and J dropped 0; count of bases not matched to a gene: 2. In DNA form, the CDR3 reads TGTGCCAGCAGTTCAGGGGGCTATAGCAATCAGCCCCAGCATTTT. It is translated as CASSSGGYSNQPQHF.

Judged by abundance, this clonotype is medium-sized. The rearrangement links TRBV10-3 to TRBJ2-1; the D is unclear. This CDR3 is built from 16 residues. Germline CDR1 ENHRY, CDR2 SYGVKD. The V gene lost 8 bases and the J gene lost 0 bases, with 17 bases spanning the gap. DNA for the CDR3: TGTGCCATCTCACCCGCTCTGACTGGCTCCTACAATGAGCAGTTCTTC. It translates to CAISPALTGSYNEQFF.

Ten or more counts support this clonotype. In DNA, the CDR3 is TGTGCCAGCAGCTTAGATACGGTTGGCTCTGGGGCCAACGTCCTGACTTTC. Protein sequence: CASSLDTVGSGANVLTF. The chain combines TRBV11-3 with TRBJ2-6; unclear D gene. The CDR3 totals 17 residues. Deletions cut 0 bases from V and 0 bases from J, with 9 bases between. Germline CDR1 SGHNT, CDR2 YENEEA.

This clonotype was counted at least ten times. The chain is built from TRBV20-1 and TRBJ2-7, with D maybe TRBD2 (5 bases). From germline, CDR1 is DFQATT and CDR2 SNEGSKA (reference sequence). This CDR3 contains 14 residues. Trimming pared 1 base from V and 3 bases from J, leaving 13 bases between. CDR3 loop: CSARVRAGHYEQYF. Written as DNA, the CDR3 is TGCAGTGCTAGAGTGCGGGCGGGCCACTACGAGCAGTACTTC.